The 32 T cell receptor beta chains below come from one sample, sequenced in a study of blood T cell repertoires in COVID-19. The protocol was immunoSEQ multiplex PCR, while the TCRdb copy is restricted to in-frame clones and leaves out a portion. This sample carries a few hundred thousand clones, approximately 89% of them seen once, and the ten largest clones take roughly an eighth. Sequencing used peripheral blood. The receptor source for this set is a woman aged 55-70 years with acute or convalescent COVID-19.

The chain joins TRBV5-1 to TRBJ1-2, with a tentative D call TRBD1 (6 bases). V lost 4 bases and J lost 10, with 14 bases in between. The CDR3 length is 12 residues. CDR1 is SGHRS and CDR2 is YFSETQ in the germline V gene. The CDR3 spells CASSVDRPPYTF. CDR3 coding DNA: TGCGCCAGCAGCGTAGACAGGCCACCCTACACCTTC.

V gene TRBV3-1 (or the pseudogene TRBV3-2) combines with J gene TRBJ1-2; no definite D call. CDR3 length: 14 amino acids. The germline V and J ends were trimmed by 0 bases and 7 bases, with 12 bases remaining between them. Germline values: CDR1 LGHDT, CDR2 YNNKEL (reference sequence). The CDR3 region has the DNA TGTGCCAGCAGCCAAGATCTGGTTGCTATTGGCTACACCTTC. Its translation is CASSQDLVAIGYTF.

This chain joins TRBV10-2 and TRBJ2-7, with 7 bases fitting TRBD2. The CDR3 spans 14 residues. Germline loops: CDR1 WSHSY, CDR2 SAAADI. V lost 6 bases, J lost 3 bases, and 8 bases stayed unmatched. The CDR3 loop reads CASSPREGIYEQYF. In DNA, the CDR3 is TGCGCCAGCAGCCCGAGGGAGGGTATCTACGAGCAGTACTTC.

J is TRBJ1-1 and V is TRBV2, with a tentative D call TRBD1 (5 bases). V lost 8 bases and J lost 3, with 19 bases in between. The CDR3 extends over 15 amino acids. CDR1 is SNHLY, CDR2 FYNNEI, per germline. The CDR3 is CASGGGGGRHTEAFF. In DNA form, the CDR3 reads TGTGCCAGCGGGGGAGGAGGAGGGCGCCACACTGAAGCTTTCTTT.

J is TRBJ2-3 and V is TRBV9, with a possible D match to TRBD2 (7 bases). Trimming left V 3 bases short and J 6 bases short, with 17 bases between. CDR3 size: 15 residues. Germline CDR1 is SGDLS and CDR2 is YYNGEE. The CDR3 nucleotides read TGTGCCAGCAGCGCCGGGGGTCGGGGGGCGGATACGCAGTATTTT. Protein: CASSAGGRGADTQYF.

The chain employs TRBV11-3 and TRBJ1-1, with 7 bases that match TRBD1. The germline V gene encodes CDR1 SGHNT and CDR2 YENEEA. This CDR3 contains 16 residues. Losses at the gene ends were 1 base for V and 0 bases for J; bases not matched to a gene: 5. CDR3: CASSLGTGPMNTEAFF. For the CDR3, the DNA is TGTGCCAGCAGCTTAGGGACAGGACCCATGAACACTGAAGCTTTCTTT.

Regarding this clone: The sample carries other DNA sequences with the same CDR3. The CDR3 DNA is TGTGCCAGCAGTTACTCCGCAGGCGGCTACACCTTC. Its translation is CASSYSAGGYTF. V is TRBV6-2 or TRBV6-3 and J is TRBJ1-2; no firm D call. This CDR3 is 12 amino acids long. Trimming took 0 bases from V and 8 from J, leaving 7 bases between them. Germline CDR1 and CDR2: MNHEY and SVGEGT.

This rearrangement joins TRBV3-1 (or the pseudogene TRBV3-2) to TRBJ1-2; 8 nucleotides align to TRBD1. Losses at the gene ends were 2 bases for V and 4 bases for J; bases not matched to a gene: 12. Germline-derived CDR1 and CDR2 are LGHDT and YNNKEL (reference sequence). This CDR3 has 17 residues. Here the CDR3 DNA reads TGTGCCAGCAGCCAAAGTAAAGGACAGGGAACAAGCTATGGCTACACCTTC. This translates into CASSQSKGQGTSYGYTF.

CDR3 protein: CASSTGLAGLTDTQYF. The CDR3 DNA reads TGTGCCAGTAGTACCGGACTAGCGGGTCTCACAGATACGCAGTATTTT. V is TRBV19 and J is TRBJ2-3; the match to TRBD2 covers 11 bases. Germline V gene data show CDR1 as LNHDA and CDR2 as SQIVND (reference sequence). The CDR3 consists of 16 residues. V was pared by 4 bases and J by 2 bases, with 5 bases of the junction left unmatched.

This sequence joins TRBV6-5 and TRBJ1-1; perhaps TRBD1 as D (5 bases). There are 11 residues in the CDR3. V was pared by 11 bases and J by 7 bases, with 14 bases between. Germline CDR1 MNHEY, CDR2 SVGAGI. CDR3 DNA: TGTGCCTCCAGGGATTTCGGTGAAGCTTTCTTT. It encodes CASRDFGEAFF.

The chain couples TRBV3-1 (or the pseudogene TRBV3-2) to TRBJ2-7, with a possible D match to TRBD2 (5 bases). Germline values: CDR1 LGHDT, CDR2 YNNKEL (reference sequence). The CDR3 sequence is 13 residues long. Deletions cut 5 bases from V and 0 bases from J, with 8 bases between. DNA for the CDR3: TGTGCCAGCAGCTCACGGGGCTCCTACGAGCAGTACTTC. Encoded protein: CASSSRGSYEQYF.

V usage is TRBV19 and J usage is TRBJ2-1, with D maybe TRBD1 (5 bases). Trimming pared 4 bases from V and 0 bases from J, leaving 10 bases between. Germline loops: CDR1 LNHDA, CDR2 SQIVND (reference sequence). The CDR3 is 15 residues long. CDR3 protein: CASSKTALSYNEQFF. CDR3 DNA sequence: TGTGCCAGTAGTAAGACAGCGCTCTCCTACAATGAGCAGTTCTTC.

The chain has TRBV6-5 and TRBJ2-1, with 13 bases fitting TRBD2. Per germline, CDR1 MNHEY and CDR2 SVGAGI. This CDR3 has 15 residues. V lost 6 bases and J lost 10; bases outside the gene matches: 9. The chain's CDR3 is CASRPGLAGVREQFF. For the CDR3, the DNA is TGTGCCAGCAGACCCGGACTAGCGGGAGTGAGGGAGCAGTTCTTC.

The chain joins TRBV7-9 to TRBJ1-1; D unclear. Germline loops: CDR1 SEHNR, CDR2 FQNEAQ (reference sequence). The CDR3 contains 15 residues. With 6 bases removed from V and 1 base from J, the gap between germline ends came to 15 bases. This chain's CDR3 is CASRGRIEGNTEAFF. CDR3 nucleotide sequence: TGTGCCAGCAGGGGCAGGATCGAGGGGAACACTGAAGCTTTCTTT.

This clone was seen a few times. This chain uses TRBV11-3 with TRBJ2-3, with 11 bases lining up with TRBD2. Germline lookup yields CDR1 SGHNT and CDR2 YENEEA. The CDR3 extends over 17 amino acids. J gave up 1 base and V 1 base, and 4 bases lay outside the gene matches. For the CDR3, the DNA is TGTGCCAGCAGCTTAGGACTAGCGGGATTCGGCACAGATACGCAGTATTTT. This gives the protein CASSLGLAGFGTDTQYF.

The J gene is TRBJ1-5, the V gene TRBV6-5, with D maybe TRBD1 (5 bases). The CDR3 totals 14 residues. Trimming shortened V by 6 bases and J by 5 bases, and 14 bases separated the two germline ends. The germline CDR1 and CDR2 sequences are MNHEY and SVGAGI. CDR3 loop: CASRGMDTHQPQHF. In DNA form, the CDR3 reads TGTGCCAGCAGGGGGATGGACACCCATCAGCCCCAGCATTTT.

The chain joins TRBV18 to TRBJ2-5; D gene uncertain. V shed 2 bases and J shed 5 bases, with 9 bases lying between them. CDR3 size: 13 residues. CDR1 is KGHSH, CDR2 LQKENI, per germline. CDR3 in DNA: TGTGCCAGCTCACCAGACTTATCGGAGACCCAGTACTTC. This encodes CASSPDLSETQYF.

The gene calls are TRBV7-9 and TRBJ2-5, with 8 positions matching TRBD1. The CDR3 spans 16 residues. The junction had 10 bases not matched to a gene; V was cut back by 5 bases and J by 2 bases. The germline V gene has CDR1 SEHNR and CDR2 FQNEAQ (reference sequence). CDR3 DNA sequence: TGTGCCAGCAGCCCCCCCTTCGGGGACAGGCAAGAGACCCAGTACTTC. It encodes CASSPPFGDRQETQYF.

The chain joins TRBV15 to TRBJ2-7; 9 nucleotides line up with TRBD1. CDR1 is LNHNV, CDR2 YYDKDF, per germline (reference sequence). The CDR3 extends over 14 amino acids. The trim removed 5 bases at V and 5 bases at J, leaving 7 bases unmatched. The chain's CDR3 is CATSAGQGFHEQYF. The CDR3 DNA reads TGTGCCACCAGCGCGGGACAGGGTTTCCACGAGCAGTACTTC.

V is TRBV7-3 and J is TRBJ2-1, with 9 bases lining up with TRBD2. The CDR3 sequence is 15 residues long. CDR1 is SGHTA and CDR2 is FQGTGA in the germline V gene. V shed 3 bases, J shed 1 base, and the junction held 1 base outside the gene matches. The CDR3 DNA follows: TGTGCCAGCAGCTTCCTAGCGGGATCCTACAATGAGCAGTTCTTC. It codes for CASSFLAGSYNEQFF.

J is TRBJ1-1 and V is TRBV4-3; D perhaps matches TRBD1 (6 bases). Per germline, CDR1 LGHNA and CDR2 YSLEER. This CDR3 comprises 15 residues. V was cut by 2 bases and J by 5 bases, with 15 bases left in between. The CDR3 bases are TGCGCCAGCAGCCAACTACAGGGAGAGGCGACTGAAGCTTTCTTT. The encoded protein is CASSQLQGEATEAFF.

The rearrangement uses TRBV18 and TRBJ2-3, with D possibly being TRBD2 (7 bases). The CDR3 is 16 amino acids. CDR1 KGHSH and CDR2 LQKENI come from the germline V gene. V gave up 3 bases and J gave up 6 bases, with 19 bases separating them. DNA for the CDR3: TGTGCCAGCTCACCCGGCGGGGGCTCCCCTGGGGATACGCAGTATTTT. It specifies CASSPGGGSPGDTQYF.

The table lists this clone with a count of one. The V call is TRBV27, the J call TRBJ1-2, with TRBD1 identical over 7 bases. Unmatched junction bases numbered 10, after V lost 5 bases and J lost 4 bases. The CDR3 spans 15 residues. Germline loops: CDR1 MNHEY, CDR2 SMNVEV (reference sequence). The CDR3 region has the DNA TGTGCCAGCAGTCCCCGGACAGGTAGTGGCTATGGCTACACCTTC. Encoded protein: CASSPRTGSGYGYTF.

This clone came up a few times. This chain's CDR3 is CASSLGTGTQNTGELFF. The CDR3 DNA sequence: TGTGCCAGCAGCCTGGGAACCGGGACACAAAACACCGGGGAGCTGTTTTTT. This sequence joins TRBV4-2 and TRBJ2-2; D possibly corresponds to TRBD1 (6 bases). V was cut by 4 bases and J by 2 bases, with 17 bases left in between. Per the germline V gene, CDR1 is LGHNA and CDR2 is YNFKEQ. This CDR3 spans 17 amino acids.

The chain recombines TRBV6-5 with TRBJ1-1, with 7 bases matching TRBD1. Germline CDR1 is MNHEY and CDR2 is SVGAGI. The CDR3 is 12 residues long. With V trimmed by 7 bases and J by 9 bases, 8 bases remained unmatched. The CDR3 protein is CASNKQGTKAFF. CDR3 in DNA: TGTGCCAGCAATAAACAGGGGACGAAAGCTTTCTTT.

V usage is TRBV7-9 and J usage is TRBJ2-3; a possible D gene is TRBD2 (5 bases). The ends were cut back, 1 base at V and 6 bases at J, with 14 bases in the middle. Germline CDR1 is SEHNR and CDR2 is FQNEAQ (reference sequence). This CDR3 contains 15 residues. CDR3 residues: CASSLGSLASDTQYF. The CDR3 region has the DNA TGTGCCAGCAGCTTAGGAAGCCTAGCTTCGGATACGCAGTATTTT.

The gene calls are TRBV9 and TRBJ2-3; TRBD2 matches at 7 bases. J lost 4 bases, V lost 7 bases, and 12 bases had no gene match. Germline CDR1 is SGDLS and CDR2 is YYNGEE. The CDR3 consists of 15 residues. The CDR3 DNA sequence: TGTGCCAGCGGCAAATATAGCGGGTCGGCAGATACGCAGTATTTT. Protein product: CASGKYSGSADTQYF.

The rearrangement joins TRBV6-5 to TRBJ1-3; D may be TRBD1 (6 bases). This CDR3 is built from 14 residues. With 5 bases removed from V and 4 bases from J, the gap between germline ends came to 12 bases. Germline CDR1 and CDR2: MNHEY and SVGAGI. CDR3 DNA sequence: TGTGCCAGCAGTCCCGGGACACAAGGAAACACCATATATTTT. Translation: CASSPGTQGNTIYF.

The J gene is TRBJ2-1, the V gene TRBV21-1; TRBD1 reflects the table's D call only, with no check against the DNA. TRBV21-1 is designated a pseudogene. The CDR3 consists of 15 residues. DNA of the CDR3: TGTGCCAGCAGCAGACGGGACAGGGTGGTCAATGAGCAGTTCTTC. Translating gives CASSRRDRVVNEQFF.

The CDR3 DNA reads as TGTGCCACCTTTGCTGGGCTCAACTATGGCTACACCTTC. As protein: CATFAGLNYGYTF. The chain carries TRBV28 and TRBJ1-2; D remains ambiguous. CDR3 length: 13 residues. Trimming removed 10 bases at V and 2 bases at J, with 14 bases between. CDR1 is MDHEN and CDR2 is SYDVKM in the germline V gene.

This chain uses TRBV24-1 with TRBJ2-1, with a tentative D call TRBD2 (5 bases). The V end was cut by 1 base, the J end by 10 bases, with 10 bases between. The CDR3 covers 13 residues. The germline V gene encodes CDR1 KGHDR and CDR2 SFDVKD. CDR3 coding DNA: TGTGCCACCAGTGATTTCGGGGTCTCGGAGCAGTTCTTC. It codes for CATSDFGVSEQFF.

The gene calls are TRBV4-3 and TRBJ1-2; maybe TRBD1 (5 bases). Deletions cut 1 base from V and 4 bases from J, with 13 bases between. Per germline, CDR1 LGHNA and CDR2 YSLEER. CDR3 size: 15 residues. This chain's CDR3 is CASSQVLDTLYGYTF. The CDR3 coding sequence is TGCGCCAGCAGCCAAGTTCTGGACACCCTCTATGGCTACACCTTC.